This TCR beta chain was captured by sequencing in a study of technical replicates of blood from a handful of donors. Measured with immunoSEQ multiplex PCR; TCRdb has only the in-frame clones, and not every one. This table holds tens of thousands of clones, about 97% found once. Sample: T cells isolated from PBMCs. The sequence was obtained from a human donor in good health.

The CDR3 loop reads CASSRDRGETQYF. Written as DNA, the CDR3 is TGTGCCAGCAGTAGGGACAGGGGAGAGACCCAGTACTTC. J is TRBJ2-5 and V is TRBV6-5; 10 bases align to TRBD1. Germline V gene sequence: CDR1 MNHEY, CDR2 SVGAGI. J lost 4 bases, V lost 5 bases, and 1 base had no gene match. There are 13 residues in the CDR3.